What follows are 5 T cell receptor beta chains derived from one specimen sequenced in a study of T cell responses to AZD1222 COVID-19 vaccine. Libraries were prepared by immunoSEQ multiplex PCR; TCRdb keeps only in-frame clonotypes and omits some of them. The data contain 100,000 or so clones, approximately 90% of them singletons. The sequencing here drew on peripheral blood, taken on day 0 of AZD1222 vaccination. The receptors stem from an adult in good health.

V usage is TRBV28 and J usage is TRBJ1-6; D ambiguous. The CDR3 spans 17 residues. Trimming removed 7 bases at V and 0 bases at J, with 16 bases between. Germline V lookup: CDR1 MDHEN, CDR2 SYDVKM. CDR3 coding DNA: TGTGCCAGCAAATTAAAGTATCCCTCCTCCTATAATTCACCCCTCCACTTT. This encodes CASKLKYPSSYNSPLHF.

The chain couples TRBV3-1 (or the pseudogene TRBV3-2) to TRBJ2-7; 8 bases agree with TRBD2. The V and J ends lost 3 bases and 4 bases, in that order; junction bases with no gene match: 8. This CDR3 has 15 amino acids. The germline V gene encodes CDR1 LGHDT and CDR2 YNNKEL (reference sequence). The CDR3, as DNA: TGTGCCAGCAGCCAGGGTGGGCTAGCGGGTTACGAGCAGTACTTC. Its translation is CASSQGGLAGYEQYF.

V usage is TRBV6-5 and J usage is TRBJ1-4; 7 bases line up with TRBD1. The CDR3 sequence is 16 residues long. After removal of 4 bases from V and 3 bases from J, the junction contained 8 bases not matched to a gene. CDR1 and CDR2 from the germline V gene are MNHEY and SVGAGI. CDR3 nucleotides: TGTGCCAGCAGTTCCCCTAAAGGGGGCCCTAATGAAAAACTGTTTTTT. This translates into CASSSPKGGPNEKLFF.

The chain joins TRBV11-2 to TRBJ2-3; D is possibly TRBD2 (5 bases). Germline assignment: CDR1 SGHAT and CDR2 FQNNGV. The length of the CDR3 is 14 residues. Between the trimmed V and J ends, which lost 1 base and 2 bases, there was a span of 7 bases. CDR3 sequence: CASSLATTTDTQYF. In DNA, the CDR3 is TGTGCCAGCAGCTTAGCGACTACCACAGATACGCAGTATTTT. Full variable domain (outside the CDR3, taken from reference TRBV11-2 and TRBJ2-3): EAGVAQSPRYKIIEKRQSVAFWCNPISGHATLYWYQQILGQGPKLLIQFQNNGVVDDSQLPKDRFSAERLKGVDSTLKIQPAKLEDSAVYLCASSLATTTDTQYFGPGTRLTVL.

The V call is TRBV7-9, the J call TRBJ2-5, with 11 bases identical to TRBD1. Germline trimming cut 5 bases from V and 3 bases from J; bases unmatched to any gene: 8. In germline, CDR1 is SEHNR, CDR2 FQNEAQ (reference sequence). CDR3 length equals 16 residues. CDR3 nucleotides: TGTGCCAGCAGCGCCTCCCCGGGACAGGGGGAAGAGACCCAGTACTTC. It specifies CASSASPGQGEETQYF.